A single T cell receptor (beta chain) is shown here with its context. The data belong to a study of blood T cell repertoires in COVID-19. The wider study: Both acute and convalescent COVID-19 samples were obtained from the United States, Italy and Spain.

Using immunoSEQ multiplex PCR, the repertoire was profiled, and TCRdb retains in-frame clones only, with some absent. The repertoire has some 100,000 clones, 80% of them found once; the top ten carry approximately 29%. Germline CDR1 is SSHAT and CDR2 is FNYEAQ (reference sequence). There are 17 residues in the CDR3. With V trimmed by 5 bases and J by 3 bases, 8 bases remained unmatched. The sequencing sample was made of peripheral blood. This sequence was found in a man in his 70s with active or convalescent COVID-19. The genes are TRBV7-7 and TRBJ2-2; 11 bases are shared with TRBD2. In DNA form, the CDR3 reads TGTGCCAGCAGCGAACTCGGGACTAGCGGATACACCGGGGAGCTGTTTTTT. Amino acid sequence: CASSELGTSGYTGELFF.